The 8 T cell receptor beta chains presented below share a single source sample, sequenced in a study of beta chain features in type 1 diabetes. Since all of the isolated RNA was reverse transcribed, expressed TCRB transcripts were what got sequenced. Profiling relied on immunoSEQ multiplex PCR, and the TCRdb table lists in-frame clones only, not all of them. The data hold under 900,000 clones, with about a sixth observed a single time. Sequences were obtained from naive CD4+ T cells from blood. These receptors were obtained from a woman between 18 and 30 years old in good health.

The chain has TRBV7-9 and TRBJ2-5; 9 nucleotides match TRBD2. V lost 5 bases and J lost 5; bases outside the gene matches: 6. Germline V gene sequence: CDR1 SEHNR, CDR2 FQNEAQ (reference sequence). This CDR3 contains 14 residues. The CDR3 loop reads CASSPRGGEETQYF. Written as DNA, the CDR3 is TGTGCCAGCAGCCCGCGGGGGGGCGAGGAGACCCAGTACTTC.

The V call is TRBV6-1, the J call TRBJ2-7; tentative D call: TRBD1 (5 bases). CDR3 length equals 14 residues. Germline lookup yields CDR1 MNHNS and CDR2 SASEGT. The ends were cut back, 3 bases at V and 0 bases at J, with 9 bases in the middle. The CDR3 nucleotides are TGTGCCAGCAGTGATACAGGTAGCTCCTACGAGCAGTACTTC. Translated: CASSDTGSSYEQYF.

This clone has just a few counts. This chain links TRBV20-1 with TRBJ1-1, with D uncertain. Germline V gene data show CDR1 as DFQATT and CDR2 as SNEGSKA (reference sequence). CDR3 length equals 11 residues. Trimming took 5 bases from V and 4 from J, leaving 8 bases between them. CDR3 region: CSAPNPTEAFF. In DNA, the CDR3 is TGCAGTGCTCCTAATCCCACTGAAGCTTTCTTT.

Worth noting for this clone: The same CDR3 also results from other DNA sequences found in this sample. The rearrangement links TRBV29-1 to TRBJ1-4; a weak D match, TRBD1 (5 bases). Per the germline V gene, CDR1 is SQVTM and CDR2 is ANQGSEA. The V end was cut by 4 bases, the J end by 5 bases, with 11 bases between. The CDR3 spans 13 residues. CDR3 DNA sequence: TGCAGCGTTGTTAGGTCAGGGAATGAAAAACTGTTTTTT. This translates into CSVVRSGNEKLFF.

This clone was recorded a few times. The chain links TRBV28 to TRBJ2-2; TRBD2 matches at 11 bases. This CDR3 spans 18 amino acids. Per the germline V gene, CDR1 is MDHEN and CDR2 is SYDVKM. The J segment lost 9 bases and the V segment lost 6 bases, leaving 18 bases of the junction unmatched. The CDR3 sequence is CASSPLRGTSGSRRELFF. CDR3 DNA sequence: TGTGCCAGCAGCCCACTTCGAGGGACTAGCGGCAGTAGGCGGGAGCTGTTTTTT.

CDR3 amino acids: CASSLRSGDEQFF. The CDR3 nucleotides are TGCGCCAGCAGCTTGCGATCCGGGGATGAGCAGTTCTTC. The chain carries TRBV5-1 and TRBJ2-1; weak D call: TRBD2 (5 bases). The CDR3 has 13 amino acids. V lost 1 base, J lost 8 bases, and 10 bases lay in between. CDR1 is SGHRS and CDR2 is YFSETQ in the germline V gene.

This clone showed up just a few times. A read error may produce the germline difference seen at one junction end. The chain recombines TRBV7-9 with TRBJ2-1; no firm D call. From germline, CDR1 is SEHNR and CDR2 FQNEAQ (reference sequence). The CDR3 totals 12 residues. CDR3 sequence (DNA): TGTGCCAGCAGCTTCTCCCACAATGAGCAGTTCTTC. Translation: CASSFSHNEQFF.

This clone was observed a handful of times. This chain links TRBV5-4 with TRBJ2-3; the match to TRBD2 covers 11 bases. V trimming: 3 bases; J trimming: 5 bases; junction bases outside the gene matches: 5. This CDR3 spans 15 amino acids. The germline CDR1 and CDR2 sequences are SGHNT and YYREEE (reference sequence). The CDR3 spells CASSSPGLAGDTQYF. The CDR3 DNA follows: TGTGCCAGCAGCTCCCCCGGACTAGCGGGAGATACGCAGTATTTT.